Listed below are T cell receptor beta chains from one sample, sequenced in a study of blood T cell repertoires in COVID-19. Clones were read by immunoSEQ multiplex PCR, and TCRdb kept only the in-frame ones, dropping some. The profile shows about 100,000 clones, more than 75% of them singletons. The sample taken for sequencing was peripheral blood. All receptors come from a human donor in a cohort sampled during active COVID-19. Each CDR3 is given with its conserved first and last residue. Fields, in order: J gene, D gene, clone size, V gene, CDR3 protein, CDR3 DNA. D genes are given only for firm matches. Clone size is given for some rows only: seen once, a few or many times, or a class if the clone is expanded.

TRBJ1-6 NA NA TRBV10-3 CATGEQPNNSPLHF TGTGCCACCGGGGAGCAGCCCAATAATTCACCCCTCCACTTT
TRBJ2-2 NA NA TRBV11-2 CASSSGVGTGELFF TGTGCCAGCAGCTCGGGGGTGGGCACCGGGGAGCTGTTTTTT
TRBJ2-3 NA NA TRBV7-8 CASSPGGRGDTQYF TGTGCCAGCAGCCCTGGGGGCAGGGGAGATACGCAGTATTTT
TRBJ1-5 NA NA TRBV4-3 CASSREVWPNQPQHF TGCGCCAGCTCCCGGGAGGTCTGGCCCAATCAGCCCCAGCATTTT
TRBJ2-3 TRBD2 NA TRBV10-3 CAVSSGLSTDTQYF TGTGCCGTATCTAGCGGCCTTAGCACAGATACGCAGTATTTT
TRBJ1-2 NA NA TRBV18 CASSAGPTISYGYTF TGTGCCAGCTCAGCGGGACCTACTATTTCTTATGGCTACACCTTC
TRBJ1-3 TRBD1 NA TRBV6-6 CASRDRGRNTIYF TGTGCCAGCAGGGACAGGGGCAGAAACACCATATATTTT
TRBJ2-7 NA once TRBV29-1 CSVALRGAPYEQYF TGCAGCGTGGCCCTCCGGGGGGCGCCCTACGAGCAGTACTTC
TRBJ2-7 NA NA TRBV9 CASSVSVGALSYEQYF TGTGCCAGCAGCGTATCGGTGGGGGCTTTATCCTACGAGCAGTACTTC
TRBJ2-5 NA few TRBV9 CASSVEERWETQYF TGTGCCAGCAGCGTAGAGGAGCGGTGGGAGACCCAGTACTTC
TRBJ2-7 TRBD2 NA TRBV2 CASSDRLAGVGGTYF TGTGCCAGCAGTGATCGACTAGCGGGGGTTGGTGGGACGTACTTC
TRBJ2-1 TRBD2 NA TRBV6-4 CASSDSIKAGDTLHYNEQFF TGTGCCAGCAGTGACTCGATTAAGGCGGGAGACACCCTCCATTACAATGAGCAGTTCTTC
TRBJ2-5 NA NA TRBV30 CAWSVKGLPPETQYF TGTGCCTGGAGTGTGAAGGGACTCCCTCCAGAGACCCAGTACTTC
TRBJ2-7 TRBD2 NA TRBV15 CATSRDPGGEQYF TGTGCCACCAGCAGAGATCCGGGAGGGGAGCAGTACTTC
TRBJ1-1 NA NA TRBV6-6 CASSPRGYTEAFF TGTGCCAGCAGTCCCCGGGGGTACACTGAAGCTTTCTTT
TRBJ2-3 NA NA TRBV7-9 CASTLRGSTDTQYF TGTGCCAGCACCCTACGGGGGAGTACAGATACGCAGTATTTT
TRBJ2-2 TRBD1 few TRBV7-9 CASRTGGTNTGELFF TGTGCCAGCAGAACAGGGGGGACGAACACCGGGGAGCTGTTTTTT
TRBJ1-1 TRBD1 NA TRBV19 CASREGGTRAEAFF TGTGCCAGTAGAGAAGGGGGCACGAGGGCTGAAGCTTTCTTT
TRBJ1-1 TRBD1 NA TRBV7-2 CASSLMGQGGTEAFF TGTGCCAGCAGCTTAATGGGACAGGGAGGTACTGAAGCTTTCTTT
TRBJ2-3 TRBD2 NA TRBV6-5 CASRMGLADTQYF TGTGCCAGCAGGATGGGACTAGCGGATACGCAGTATTTT
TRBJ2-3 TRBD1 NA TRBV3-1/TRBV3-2 CASILRNRGLADTQYF TGTGCCAGCATCCTGAGAAACAGGGGATTGGCAGATACGCAGTATTTT
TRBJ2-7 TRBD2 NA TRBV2 CASSDAAGGLSYEQYF TGTGCCAGCAGTGATGCAGCGGGGGGGCTCTCCTACGAGCAGTACTTC
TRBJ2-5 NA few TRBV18 CASSPPGVRETQYF TGTGCCAGCTCACCCCCGGGGGTCCGCGAGACCCAGTACTTC
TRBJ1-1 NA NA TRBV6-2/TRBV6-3 CASSYTKGGTEAFF TGTGCCAGCAGTTACACGAAGGGAGGGACTGAAGCTTTCTTT
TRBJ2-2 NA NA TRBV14 CASGRRYGELFF TGTGCCAGCGGGCGACGGTACGGGGAGCTGTTTTTT
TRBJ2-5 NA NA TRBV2 CASSDRGGQETQYF TGTGCCAGCAGTGACAGAGGGGGCCAAGAGACCCAGTACTTC
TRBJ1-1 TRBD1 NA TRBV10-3 CAIREGQGRITEAFF TGTGCCATCAGGGAGGGACAGGGGCGAATCACTGAAGCTTTCTTT
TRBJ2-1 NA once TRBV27 CASSLSIGGVDYNEQFF TGTGCCAGCAGTTTATCGATAGGAGGGGTTGACTACAATGAGCAGTTCTTC
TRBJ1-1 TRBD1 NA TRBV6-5 CASSRQGNTEAFF TGTGCCAGCAGCAGACAGGGAAACACTGAAGCTTTCTTT
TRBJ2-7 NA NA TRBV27 CASSPYPPSGIYEQYF TGTGCCAGCAGCCCCTACCCCCCGTCAGGGATTTACGAGCAGTACTTC
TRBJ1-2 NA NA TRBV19 CASTYAGNGGYGYTF TGTGCCAGTACTTATGCGGGGAATGGTGGCTATGGCTACACCTTC
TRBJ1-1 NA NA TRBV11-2 CASSRGATLEAFF TGTGCCAGCAGCCGGGGGGCTACTCTTGAAGCTTTCTTT
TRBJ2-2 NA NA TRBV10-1 CASSAGKDTGELFF TGCGCCAGCAGTGCCGGGAAGGACACCGGGGAGCTGTTTTTT
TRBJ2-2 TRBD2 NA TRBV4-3 CASSQRGTNTGELFF TGCGCCAGCAGCCAGCGGGGGACGAACACCGGGGAGCTGTTTTTT
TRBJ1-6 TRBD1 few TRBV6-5 CASSPPGTGESPLHF TGTGCCAGCAGTCCCCCCGGGACAGGGGAATCACCCCTCCACTTT
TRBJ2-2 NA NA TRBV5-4 CASSFRLGELFF TGTGCCAGCAGCTTTCGTCTCGGGGAGCTGTTTTTT
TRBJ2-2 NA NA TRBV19 CASSRGLRDGELFF TGTGCCAGTAGTAGGGGATTGCGGGACGGGGAGCTGTTTTTT
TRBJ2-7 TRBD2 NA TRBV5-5 CASSLGGGGRSPYEQYF TGTGCCAGCAGCTTGGGGGGAGGCGGGAGGTCCCCCTACGAGCAGTACTTC
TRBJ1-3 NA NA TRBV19 CASRLQGTSSGNTIYF TGTGCCAGTAGACTGCAGGGGACCAGCTCTGGAAACACCATATATTTT
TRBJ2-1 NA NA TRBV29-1 CSVDGGSSYNEQFF TGCAGCGTTGACGGCGGAAGCTCCTACAATGAGCAGTTCTTC
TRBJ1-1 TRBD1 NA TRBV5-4 CASSLVTGGATEAFF TGTGCCAGCAGCTTGGTAACAGGGGGCGCGACTGAAGCTTTCTTT
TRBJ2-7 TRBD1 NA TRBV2 CAVKTGGVYEQYF TGTGCCGTTAAAACAGGGGGAGTCTACGAGCAGTACTTC
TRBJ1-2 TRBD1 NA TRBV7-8 CASSSPTGVHGYTF TGTGCCAGCAGCTCCCCGACAGGGGTTCATGGCTACACCTTC
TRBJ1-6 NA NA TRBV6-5 CASSYSLQAGNSPLHF TGTGCCAGCAGTTACTCACTGCAGGCGGGAAATTCACCCCTCCACTTT
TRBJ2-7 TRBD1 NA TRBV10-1 CASSGGQGFHEQYF TGCGCCAGCAGTGGAGGACAGGGGTTCCACGAGCAGTACTTC
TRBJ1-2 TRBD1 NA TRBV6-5 CASRWQGAFYGYTF TGTGCCAGCAGATGGCAGGGGGCGTTCTATGGCTACACCTTC
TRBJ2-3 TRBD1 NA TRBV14 CASSQVPRTGADTQYF TGTGCCAGCAGCCAAGTTCCCCGGACAGGTGCAGATACGCAGTATTTT
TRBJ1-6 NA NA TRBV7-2 CASSFAGSRSPLHF TGTGCCAGCAGCTTTGCTGGGTCGAGGTCACCCCTCCACTTT
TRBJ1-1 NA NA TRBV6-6 CASNGRTENTEAFF TGTGCCAGCAACGGACGGACTGAGAACACTGAAGCTTTCTTT
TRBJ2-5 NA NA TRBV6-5 CASRQTRGETQYF TGTGCCAGCAGGCAGACACGAGGGGAGACCCAGTACTTC
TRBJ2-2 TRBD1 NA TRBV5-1 CASSLAFGQAPTGELFF TGCGCCAGCAGCTTGGCCTTCGGACAGGCACCCACCGGGGAGCTGTTTTTT
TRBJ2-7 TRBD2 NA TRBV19 CASRLTSGVGSYEQYF TGTGCCAGTAGGTTAACTAGCGGGGTTGGCTCCTACGAGCAGTACTTC
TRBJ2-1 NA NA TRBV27 CASRGYTGFDYNEQFF TGTGCCAGCAGGGGGTATACAGGGTTCGACTACAATGAGCAGTTCTTC